These 15 T cell receptor beta chains were sequenced from one sample in a study of cytomegalovirus exposure and HLA in healthy donors (TCRdb year 2017). Library preparation used the immunoSEQ multiplex PCR assay. The multiplex PCR relied on a mix of 60 forward primers for TCR Vbeta segments and 13 reverse primers for TCR Jbeta segments. TCRdb holds this immuneACCESS table with in-frame rearrangements only. Some clones are missing; in checked studies, unresolved V genes explain under half, and the rest has no known cause. This sample lists approximately 190,000 clones; 75% to 90% were detected once. Clones ranked in the top ten supply 6.3% of the sample. Sequenced input: PBMCs. These TCRs come from a man aged 35 to 55 in good health and CMV-seropositive.

The chain couples TRBV29-1 to TRBJ1-6; D is perhaps TRBD1 (5 bases). The CDR3 is 17 residues long. V lost 6 bases and J lost 3, with 21 bases in between. Germline assignment: CDR1 SQVTM and CDR2 ANQGSEA. The CDR3 nucleotides read TGCAGCGTGGCCCCTAGCGGGGGAGCGCTCTATAATTCACCCCTCCACTTT. Residues: CSVAPSGGALYNSPLHF.

The J gene is TRBJ2-7, the V gene TRBV19, with 8 bases matching TRBD1. CDR1 and CDR2 from the germline V gene are LNHDA and SQIVND (reference sequence). This CDR3 contains 14 residues. Trimming cost V 5 bases and J 1 base; bases outside gene matches: 4. DNA for the CDR3: TGTGCCAGTAGTTTCGGGACAGGATCCTACGAGCAGTACTTC. This encodes CASSFGTGSYEQYF.

CDR3 amino acids: CASSSTGNTEAFF. The CDR3 region has the DNA TGTGCCAGCAGTTCCACAGGGAACACTGAAGCTTTCTTT. The chain carries TRBV28 and TRBJ1-1; the D gene is possibly TRBD1 (5 bases). The germline CDR1 and CDR2 sequences are MDHEN and SYDVKM. The CDR3 length is 13 residues. Trimming pared 4 bases from V and 1 base from J, leaving 7 bases between. The variable domain in full, completed from reference TRBV28 and TRBJ1-1, reads DVKVTQSSRYLVKRTGEKVFLECVQDMDHENMFWYRQDPGLGLRLIYFSYDVKMKEKGDIPEGYSVSREKKERFSLILESASTNQTSMYLCASSSTGNTEAFFGQGTRLTVV.

The rearrangement joins TRBV7-6 to TRBJ1-2, with 7 bases fitting TRBD1. J was trimmed by 4 bases and V by 5 bases; bases with no gene match: 4. Germline CDR1 SGHVS, CDR2 FNYEAQ. The CDR3 runs 13 residues. The CDR3 spells CASSQTGIYGYTF. CDR3 DNA sequence: TGTGCCAGCAGCCAGACAGGGATCTATGGCTACACCTTC. The full variable domain, with the rest looked up from reference TRBV7-6 and TRBJ1-2, is GAGVSQSPRYKVTKRGQDVALRCDPISGHVSLYWYRQALGQGPEFLTYFNYEAQQDKSGLPNDRFSAERPEGSISTLTIQRTEQRDSAMYRCASSQTGIYGYTFGSGTRLTVV.

This chain links TRBV13 with TRBJ1-1; TRBD1 agrees at 7 bases. Germline loops: CDR1 PRHDT, CDR2 FYEKMQ (reference sequence). The length of the CDR3 is 14 residues. The V segment lost 3 bases and the J segment 4 bases; nucleotides outside the gene matches: 5. The CDR3 spells CASSFPTGSTEAFF. The CDR3 nucleotides read TGTGCCAGCAGCTTTCCGACAGGGAGCACTGAAGCTTTCTTT.

The V call is TRBV6-1, the J call TRBJ1-1; D remains ambiguous. Germline CDR1 reads MNHNS; CDR2 reads SASEGT. This CDR3 is 15 amino acids long. V dropped 1 base and J dropped 0 bases, with 9 bases sitting between them. CDR3 residues: CASSEVHSMNTEAFF. CDR3 DNA sequence: TGTGCCAGCAGTGAAGTCCACAGCATGAACACTGAAGCTTTCTTT.

The V call is TRBV28, the J call TRBJ1-1; possible D gene TRBD1, 5 bases. The CDR3 is 14 residues long. Trimming took 3 bases from V and 1 from J, leaving 9 bases between them. From germline, CDR1 is MDHEN and CDR2 SYDVKM. For the CDR3, the DNA is TGTGCCAGCAGTTTGAAAAGGGGGAACACTGAAGCTTTCTTT. Translation gives CASSLKRGNTEAFF.

This clone was seen a single time. The chain has TRBV10-2 and TRBJ1-5; D gene uncertain. Deletions cut 0 bases from V and 13 bases from J, with 13 bases between. The germline V gene has CDR1 WSHSY and CDR2 SAAADI. The length of the CDR3 is 13 residues. The CDR3 protein is CASSESPWRLQHF. CDR3 in DNA: TGCGCCAGCAGTGAGTCTCCTTGGAGGTTACAGCATTTT.

The CDR3 sequence is CASSRNRDKSYNEQFF. The CDR3 DNA is TGCGCCAGCAGTCGAAACCGGGACAAGTCATACAATGAGCAGTTCTTC. The chain carries TRBV10-2 and TRBJ2-1; maybe TRBD1 (6 bases). V lost 5 bases to trimming and J lost 4 bases, with 18 bases between them. Germline CDR1 is WSHSY and CDR2 is SAAADI. The CDR3 length is 16 residues.

The chain employs TRBV15 and TRBJ2-3, with 7 bases identical to TRBD1. CDR1 LNHNV and CDR2 YYDKDF come from the germline V gene (reference sequence). Unmatched junction bases numbered 16, after V lost 5 bases and J lost 2 bases. The CDR3 sequence is 18 residues long. CDR3 sequence: CATSSIPLGQKHTDTQYF. CDR3 coding DNA: TGTGCCACCAGCTCAATACCTTTGGGACAGAAACACACAGATACGCAGTATTTT.

Turning to this clone: This likely comes from a read error, as the CDR3 has no conserved phenylalanine or tryptophan at its end. The DNA is omitted, as the CDR3 cannot be located on it reliably, and the CDR3 follows TCRdb's listing. The chain joins TRBV7-8 to TRBJ1-1; the tabulated D call, TRBD1, remains unverified against the DNA. Germline CDR1 reads SGHVS; CDR2 reads FQNEAQ. Termini included, the CDR3 measures 15 amino acids. The CDR3 here is CASSLGGPGQGVELL.

The rearrangement uses TRBV7-2 and TRBJ1-2, with 7 bases that match TRBD1. Germline V lookup: CDR1 SGHTA, CDR2 FQGNSA. Trimming at V came to 5 bases and at J to 4 bases, leaving 10 bases not matched to a gene. CDR3 size: 15 residues. In DNA, the CDR3 is TGTGCCAGCAGCGAAAGACAGGGTCCCATCTATGGCTACACCTTC. Encoded protein: CASSERQGPIYGYTF.

The chain is built from TRBV14 and TRBJ2-1; D uncertain. The length of the CDR3 is 13 residues. V was shortened by 2 bases and J by 5 bases, with 7 bases between the two germline ends. Per the germline V gene, CDR1 is SGHDN and CDR2 is FVKESK. CDR3 sequence (DNA): TGTGCCAGCAGCCAAAATCTTGACAATGAGCAGTTCTTC. This sequence encodes CASSQNLDNEQFF.

J is TRBJ1-2 and V is TRBV28, with D possibly TRBD1 on 6 matching bases. Germline values: CDR1 MDHEN, CDR2 SYDVKM. There are 15 residues in the CDR3. The V end lost 5 bases, the J end lost 8 bases, and 21 bases lay between the germline ends. The CDR3 DNA is TGTGCCAGCAGTGCCGGGGGGGGCGTATTACGGGGCTACACCTTC. Its protein is CASSAGGGVLRGYTF.

V is TRBV5-6 and J is TRBJ1-1, with D maybe TRBD1 (6 bases). Per the germline V gene, CDR1 is SGHDT and CDR2 is YYEEEE. V lost 3 bases and J lost 6, with 15 bases in between. The CDR3 length is 14 residues. The CDR3 region has the DNA TGTGCCAGCAGCTACAGGGCTAGGGGCGCTGAAGCTTTCTTT. It translates to CASSYRARGAEAFF.